The rows below give T cell receptor beta chains drawn from one sample of a study of T cell repertoires in cytomegalovirus infection. TCRdb reanalysed the reads using MiXCR and keeps one entry per CDR3 protein. This sample has hundreds of thousands of distinct CDR3 sequences; 35% occur once, and the top ten carry more than 2.5%. Sequences were obtained from PBMCs. The receptor set was obtained from a human donor in good health (CMV status not recorded). Some clones in this sample may be carry-over from other donors' samples. Both conserved end residues are part of each CDR3. The order of the fields is V gene, CDR3 length, D gene, clone size, J gene, CDR3 protein, CDR3 DNA. A D gene is named only where the DNA matches it firmly. Size is omitted from some rows. Given values are once, few, many or a class for expanded clones.

v_call: TRBV19; cdr3_length: 12; d_call: .; clone_size: .; j_call: TRBJ2-2; cdr3_aa: CASSEHTGELFF; cdr3_nt: TGTGCCAGTAGTGAGCACACCGGGGAGCTGTTTTTT
v_call: TRBV30; cdr3_length: 17; d_call: .; clone_size: .; j_call: TRBJ1-5; cdr3_aa: CAWSGGMLVDSNQPQHF; cdr3_nt: TGTGCCTGGAGCGGGGGCATGTTGGTAGACAGCAATCAGCCCCAGCATTTT
v_call: TRBV5-1; cdr3_length: 14; d_call: .; clone_size: .; j_call: TRBJ2-3; cdr3_aa: CASSATESTDTQYF; cdr3_nt: TGCGCCAGCAGCGCAACAGAGTCCACAGATACGCAGTATTTT
v_call: TRBV11-2; cdr3_length: 14; d_call: TRBD1; clone_size: .; j_call: TRBJ1-1; cdr3_aa: CASSFTGGHTEAFF; cdr3_nt: TGTGCCAGCAGCTTCACAGGGGGCCACACTGAAGCTTTCTTT
v_call: TRBV2; cdr3_length: 13; d_call: TRBD1; clone_size: few; j_call: TRBJ1-2; cdr3_aa: CASRQTGESGYTF; cdr3_nt: TGTGCCAGCAGGCAGACAGGGGAGTCGGGCTACACCTTC
v_call: TRBV19; cdr3_length: 15; d_call: .; clone_size: few; j_call: TRBJ1-5; cdr3_aa: CASSWGAGGNQPQHF; cdr3_nt: TGTGCCAGTAGCTGGGGGGCGGGCGGCAATCAGCCCCAGCATTTT
v_call: TRBV7-8; cdr3_length: 14; d_call: .; clone_size: many; j_call: TRBJ1-2; cdr3_aa: CASSFEGLNYGYTF; cdr3_nt: TGTGCCAGCAGCTTTGAGGGTTTAAACTATGGCTACACCTTC
v_call: TRBV11-2; cdr3_length: 14; d_call: TRBD1; clone_size: many; j_call: TRBJ1-2; cdr3_aa: CASSLTRTGSGYTF; cdr3_nt: TGTGCCAGCAGCTTAACACGGACAGGCAGCGGCTACACCTTC
v_call: TRBV20-1; cdr3_length: 13; d_call: .; clone_size: .; j_call: TRBJ1-5; cdr3_aa: CSVLENSNQPQHF; cdr3_nt: TGCAGTGTTTTGGAGAATAGCAATCAGCCCCAGCATTTT
v_call: TRBV6-6; cdr3_length: 14; d_call: .; clone_size: .; j_call: TRBJ1-4; cdr3_aa: CASTYGADDEKLFF; cdr3_nt: TGTGCCAGCACTTACGGGGCCGATGATGAAAAACTGTTTTTT
v_call: TRBV9; cdr3_length: 15; d_call: TRBD2; clone_size: .; j_call: TRBJ2-1; cdr3_aa: CASSVEPAGYNEQFF; cdr3_nt: TGTGCCAGCAGCGTAGAGCCAGCGGGATATAATGAGCAGTTCTTC
v_call: TRBV7-2; cdr3_length: 15; d_call: .; clone_size: .; j_call: TRBJ1-5; cdr3_aa: CASSLAGIFNQPQHF; cdr3_nt: TGTGCCAGCAGCTTAGCGGGGATCTTCAATCAGCCCCAGCATTTT
v_call: TRBV28; cdr3_length: 14; d_call: TRBD1; clone_size: .; j_call: TRBJ2-7; cdr3_aa: CASRETGASYETYF; cdr3_nt: TGTGCCAGCAGAGAAACAGGGGCCTCCTACGAGACGTACTTC
v_call: TRBV12-3/TRBV12-4; cdr3_length: 14; d_call: .; clone_size: .; j_call: TRBJ1-5; cdr3_aa: CSSSLGDLLQPQHF; cdr3_nt: TGTTCCAGCAGTTTAGGGGATCTACTTCAGCCCCAGCATTTT
v_call: TRBV6-5; cdr3_length: 14; d_call: .; clone_size: few; j_call: TRBJ1-1; cdr3_aa: CASSYMGGATEAFF; cdr3_nt: TGTGCCAGCAGTTACATGGGGGGAGCCACTGAAGCTTTCTTT
v_call: TRBV7-8; cdr3_length: 15; d_call: .; clone_size: many; j_call: TRBJ2-1; cdr3_aa: CASSLGPGTYNEQFF; cdr3_nt: TGTGCCAGCAGCTTAGGGCCAGGGACCTACAATGAGCAGTTCTTC
v_call: TRBV12-3/TRBV12-4; cdr3_length: 13; d_call: .; clone_size: few; j_call: TRBJ2-3; cdr3_aa: CASRYGPTDTQYF; cdr3_nt: TGTGCCAGCAGATACGGCCCCACAGATACGCAGTATTTT
v_call: TRBV4-1; cdr3_length: 15; d_call: .; clone_size: .; j_call: TRBJ2-3; cdr3_aa: CASSQDFSVTDTQYF; cdr3_nt: TGCGCCAGCAGCCAAGACTTTAGCGTAACAGATACGCAGTATTTT
v_call: TRBV4-1; cdr3_length: 13; d_call: .; clone_size: few; j_call: TRBJ1-2; cdr3_aa: CASSHIGSGTETF; cdr3_nt: TGCGCCAGCAGCCACATTGGATCAGGGACTGAGACCTTC
v_call: TRBV28; cdr3_length: 12; d_call: .; clone_size: .; j_call: TRBJ2-7; cdr3_aa: CASSFSVYEQYF; cdr3_nt: TGTGCCAGCAGTTTTAGCGTCTACGAGCAGTACTTC
v_call: TRBV6-1; cdr3_length: 15; d_call: .; clone_size: few; j_call: TRBJ1-1; cdr3_aa: CASSSSFDGNTEAFF; cdr3_nt: TGTGCCAGCAGTTCATCCTTCGACGGAAACACTGAAGCTTTCTTT
v_call: TRBV5-1; cdr3_length: 13; d_call: .; clone_size: .; j_call: TRBJ2-7; cdr3_aa: CASSPFSGSEQYF; cdr3_nt: TGCGCCAGCAGCCCATTTTCGGGGAGCGAGCAGTACTTC
v_call: TRBV6-1; cdr3_length: 12; d_call: .; clone_size: .; j_call: TRBJ1-1; cdr3_aa: CASKNRDTEAFF; cdr3_nt: TGTGCCAGCAAAAACAGGGATACTGAAGCTTTCTTT
v_call: TRBV3-1; cdr3_length: 17; d_call: .; clone_size: .; j_call: TRBJ2-2; cdr3_aa: CASSQVASIGYTGELFF; cdr3_nt: TGTGCCAGCAGCCAAGTGGCTAGTATAGGGTACACCGGGGAGCTGTTTTTT
v_call: TRBV20-1; cdr3_length: 15; d_call: TRBD1; clone_size: .; j_call: TRBJ2-2; cdr3_aa: CSAPVRTGRAGELFF; cdr3_nt: TGCAGTGCTCCCGTCCGGACAGGTCGCGCCGGGGAGCTGTTTTTT